This TCR beta chain was identified in a study of early T cells in non-severe SARS-CoV-2 infection. Study context: Chains were not paired, and sequencing was done on bulk RNA from unsorted whole blood.

Per germline, CDR1 KGHDR and CDR2 SFDVKD. The CDR3 contains 16 residues. Trimming shortened V by 4 bases and J by 3 bases, and 15 bases separated the two germline ends. The TCR library protocol attached unique molecular identifiers to the individual cDNA molecules. A single record per CDR3 protein comes from TCRdb applying MiXCR to the 5' RACE reads. The sample yields roughly 99,000 distinct CDR3 sequences, approximately 12% seen once. This chain links TRBV24-1 with TRBJ1-5; the D gene is possibly TRBD1 (5 bases). The TCR sequence derives from an adult who was a healthcare worker with PCR-confirmed SARS-CoV-2 infection or an uninfected control (not recorded which). Sample: whole blood, taken at baseline. The CDR3 coding sequence is TGTGCCACCAGTGACGGACGGGGGTCATCCAATCAGCCCCAGCATTTT. This sequence encodes CATSDGRGSSNQPQHF.